This T cell receptor beta chain was documented in a study of beta chain features in type 1 diabetes. This clone turned up a few times. Since all of the isolated RNA was reverse transcribed, expressed TCRB transcripts were what got sequenced. Only in-frame clones appear in the TCRdb table, and some are missing; sequencing was by immunoSEQ multiplex PCR. The sample contains roughly 240,000 clones, under 70% of which appear only once. Germline CDR1 and CDR2: ENHRY and SYGVKD. The CDR3 has 10 amino acids. V lost 11 bases and J 6 bases, leaving 9 bases between the germline ends. The chain employs TRBV10-3 and TRBJ2-3, with D perhaps assigned TRBD1 or TRBD2 (5 bases each). The TCR comes from a young man in good health. The sample taken for sequencing was naive CD4+ T cells from blood. CDR3 DNA: TGTGCCGTCGAGGGGGATACGCAGTATTTT. The encoded protein is CAVEGDTQYF.